The sequence of this T cell receptor (beta chain) was determined in a study of shared clonotypes between healthy human individuals. Study in general: CD8 memory received one plate per donor, CD8 naive two, CD4 memory three and CD4 naive three.

Concerning this clone: Antigen unknown.

CDR1 and CDR2 (germline): MNHNS, SASEGT. CDR3 size: 16 residues. V was clipped by 3 bases and J by 4 bases; unmatched bases: 10. Those who donated, Caucasian adults without exception, all lived in Nashville, Tennessee. Some clones are missing from TCRdb's copy, which holds only in-frame ones; the method was immunoSEQ multiplex PCR. Of more than 2 million clones listed, around 95% were seen once; the top ten hold 0.1% to 0.15%. Study-wide results and limits: Rarefaction indicated that sorted-subset sequencing remained incomplete although depth was large. Clonotype sharing among donors likely depends on sequencing depth.

The source material was naive CD4+ T cells sorted from blood. Regarding subset: CD45RA+ positively selected. The receptor was derived from a man aged 18 to 29 in good health. The chain carries TRBV6-1 and TRBJ1-1, with 8 bases fitting TRBD1. The CDR3 DNA follows: TGTGCCAGCAGTGAGACTTGGACAGGGAAGGGCACTGAAGCTTTCTTT. Translated, it gives CASSETWTGKGTEAFF.